Below, 9 T cell receptor beta chains from the same sample are listed, as sequenced in a study of shared clonotypes between healthy human individuals. TCRdb's copy holds only in-frame clones and misses some; the assay was immunoSEQ multiplex PCR. The profile shows 550,000 to 600,000 clones, around 80% of them singletons. The specimen sequenced was PBMCs. The receptors were sampled from a woman between 40 and 55 years old in good health. Some clones in this sample may be carry-over from other donors' samples.

The chain links TRBV7-3 to TRBJ1-1; tentative D call: TRBD1 (6 bases). With 1 base removed from V and 3 bases from J, the gap between germline ends came to 12 bases. The germline gives CDR1 SGHTA, CDR2 FQGTGA. The CDR3 totals 15 residues. CDR3 nucleotides: TGTGCCAGCAGCTTAAGGGGGGCTAGGGACACTGAAGCTTTCTTT. This encodes CASSLRGARDTEAFF. The whole variable domain, filled in from reference TRBV7-3 and TRBJ1-1, reads GAGVSQTPSNKVTEKGKYVELRCDPISGHTALYWYRQSLGQGPEFLIYFQGTGAADDSGLPNDRFFAVRPEGSVSTLKIQRTERGDSAVYLCASSLRGARDTEAFFGQGTRLTVV.

Points on this clone: One end of the junction is discordant with germline, which a read error may explain. The chain joins TRBV7-3 to TRBJ2-7, with 11 bases identical to TRBD2. The germline gives CDR1 SGHTA, CDR2 FQGTGA. The CDR3 runs to 13 residues. This chain's CDR3 is CASSQRGLADQHF. Here the CDR3 DNA reads TGTGCCAGCAGCCAAAGGGGACTAGCGGACCAGCACTTC.

The chain uses TRBV2 and TRBJ2-1; 12 positions match TRBD2. J gave up 3 bases and V 4 bases, and 1 base lay outside the gene matches. This CDR3 comprises 15 residues. Germline V gene lookup returns CDR1 SNHLY and CDR2 FYNNEI. CDR3 sequence (DNA): TGTGCCAGCAGTGTACTAGCGGGAGGCTACAATGAGCAGTTCTTC. Encoded protein: CASSVLAGGYNEQFF.

V is TRBV7-3 and J is TRBJ2-3; possibly TRBD2 for D (6 bases). Between the trimmed V and J ends, which lost 5 bases and 3 bases, there was a span of 15 bases. Germline V lookup: CDR1 SGHTA, CDR2 FQGTGA. This CDR3 contains 15 residues. CDR3: CASSALGGPTDTQYF. The CDR3 DNA sequence: TGTGCCAGCAGCGCCTTGGGGGGTCCAACAGATACGCAGTATTTT.

The CDR3 sequence: CASSLSPAGSSYNEQFF. The CDR3 DNA is TGTGCCAGCAGTTTATCGCCGGCGGGGAGCTCCTACAATGAGCAGTTCTTC. This chain links TRBV27 with TRBJ2-1; possibly TRBD2 for D (6 bases). Germline V gene lookup returns CDR1 MNHEY and CDR2 SMNVEV (reference sequence). The CDR3 is 17 amino acids. V lost 0 bases and J lost 0, with 12 bases in between.

CDR3 bases: TGTGCCAGTAGTGGTCAACAGGGGCAGGGTTACGAGCAGTACTTC. Translation: CASSGQQGQGYEQYF. V gene TRBV19 combines with J gene TRBJ2-7; 7 bases match TRBD1. Germline loops: CDR1 LNHDA, CDR2 SQIVND (reference sequence). V gave up 5 bases and J gave up 4 bases; unmatched junction bases: 11. The CDR3 sequence is 15 residues long.

This chain uses TRBV5-1 with TRBJ2-1; TRBD2 matches 7 bases. V lost 0 bases, J lost 8 bases, and 11 bases stayed unmatched. This CDR3 has 16 residues. Per germline, CDR1 SGHRS and CDR2 YFSETQ. Here the CDR3 reads CASSLALGEGRHEQFF. The CDR3 nucleotides read TGCGCCAGCAGCTTGGCCTTGGGGGAGGGCCGCCATGAGCAGTTCTTC.

V is TRBV7-9 and J is TRBJ1-1; D not resolved. Germline CDR1 SEHNR, CDR2 FQNEAQ (reference sequence). The CDR3 loop spans 13 amino acids. Trimming cost V 4 bases and J 1 base, with 7 bases left between them. CDR3 in amino acids: CASSWNQNTEAFF. The CDR3 nucleotides read TGTGCCAGCAGCTGGAACCAGAACACTGAAGCTTTCTTT.

In the case of this clone: This likely stems from a read error, as it lies one base from a far larger clone. This chain connects TRBV4-1 to TRBJ2-2; unclear D gene. V lost 0 bases and J lost 7, with 18 bases in between. The CDR3 contains 17 residues. Germline V lookup: CDR1 MGHRA, CDR2 YSYEKL. CDR3 sequence: CASSQEVRVGFIGELFF. The CDR3, as DNA: TGCGCCAGCAGCCAAGAGGTTCGGGTCGGGTTCATCGGGGAGCTGTTTTTT.